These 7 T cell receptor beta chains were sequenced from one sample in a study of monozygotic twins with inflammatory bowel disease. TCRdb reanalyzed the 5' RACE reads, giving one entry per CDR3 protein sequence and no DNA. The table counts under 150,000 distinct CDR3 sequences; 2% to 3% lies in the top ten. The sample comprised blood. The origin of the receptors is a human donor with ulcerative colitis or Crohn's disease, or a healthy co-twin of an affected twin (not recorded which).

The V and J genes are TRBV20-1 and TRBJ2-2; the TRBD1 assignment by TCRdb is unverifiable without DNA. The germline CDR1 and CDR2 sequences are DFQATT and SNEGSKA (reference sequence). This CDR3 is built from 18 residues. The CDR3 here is CSATYRGQGTLISGELFF.

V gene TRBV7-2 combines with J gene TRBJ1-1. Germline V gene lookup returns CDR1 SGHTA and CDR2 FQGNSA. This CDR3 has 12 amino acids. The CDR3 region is CASSLVFTEAFF.

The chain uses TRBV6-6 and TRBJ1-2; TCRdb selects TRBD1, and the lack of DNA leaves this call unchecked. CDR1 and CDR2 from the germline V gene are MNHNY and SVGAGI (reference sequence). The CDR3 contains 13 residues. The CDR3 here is CASSSTGEGVRTF.

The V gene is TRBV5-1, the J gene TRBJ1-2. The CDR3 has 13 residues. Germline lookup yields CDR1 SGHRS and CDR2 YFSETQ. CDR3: CASSLGPAEDYTF.

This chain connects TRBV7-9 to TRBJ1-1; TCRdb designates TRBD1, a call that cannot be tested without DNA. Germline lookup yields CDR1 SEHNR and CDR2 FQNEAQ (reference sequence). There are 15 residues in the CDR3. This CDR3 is CASSYYTGDFAEAFF.

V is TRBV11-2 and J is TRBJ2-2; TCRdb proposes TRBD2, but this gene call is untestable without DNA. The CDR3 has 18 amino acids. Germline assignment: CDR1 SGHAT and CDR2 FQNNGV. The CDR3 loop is CASSLDRPGGPWTGELFF.

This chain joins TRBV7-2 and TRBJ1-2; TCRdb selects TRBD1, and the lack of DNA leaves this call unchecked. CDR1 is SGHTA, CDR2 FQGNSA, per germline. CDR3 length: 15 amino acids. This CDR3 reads CASSPESGRIYGYTF.